Below, 4 T cell receptor beta chains from the same sample are listed, as sequenced in a study of blood T cell repertoires in COVID-19. The assay was immunoSEQ multiplex PCR, and TCRdb's table has in-frame clones only and misses some. The sample gives just under 80,000 clones, roughly 82% of which show up once; about 12% is in the top ten. Sequencing input: peripheral blood. The source of these receptors is a human donor in a cohort sampled during active COVID-19.

The chain combines TRBV5-1 with TRBJ2-7, with 9 nucleotides matching TRBD1. Trimming at V came to 4 bases and at J to 6 bases, leaving 5 bases not matched to a gene. Germline-derived CDR1 and CDR2 are SGHRS and YFSETQ. This CDR3 spans 13 amino acids. The CDR3: CASSTDRGGEQYF. The DNA of the CDR3 is TGCGCCAGCAGCACGGACAGGGGAGGCGAGCAGTACTTC.

V and J are TRBV28 and TRBJ2-1; 7 nucleotides match TRBD2. Germline assignment: CDR1 MDHEN and CDR2 SYDVKM. The CDR3 is 13 residues long. V gave up 11 bases and J gave up 0 bases; unmatched junction bases: 4. CDR3 in DNA: TGTGCCGGCGGGGGACTCTCCTACAATGAGCAGTTCTTC. This codes for CAGGGLSYNEQFF.

This clone was seen more than once but under ten times. The chain carries TRBV11-2 and TRBJ1-5; tentative D call: TRBD1 (5 bases). Germline CDR1 SGHAT, CDR2 FQNNGV. This CDR3 spans 13 amino acids. Trimming left V 4 bases short and J 6 bases short, with 10 bases between. DNA of the CDR3: TGTGCCAGCAGCTCGCAGGGAAGTCAGCCCCAGCATTTT. The encoded protein is CASSSQGSQPQHF.

This clone was recorded once. The V gene is TRBV21-1, the J gene TRBJ2-7; TRBD2 reflects the table's D call only, with no check against the DNA. TRBV21-1 counts as a pseudogene. This CDR3 is built from 14 residues. The CDR3 DNA sequence: TGTGCCAGCACCAGAGGGCGCGGGAGTTACGAGCAGTACTTC. Translated, it gives CASTRGRGSYEQYF.